This T cell receptor (beta chain) comes out of a study of beta chain features in type 1 diabetes. Study-wide results and caveats: Patients with type 1 diabetes carried fewer insertions and had more deletions at their VDJ junctions. PCR, the amplification step, might favor shorter templates, equally in patients and controls. Researchers reported that naive, central memory and Treg TCRB repertoires appeared more similar in patients than in healthy donors.

CDR1 is SGHTA, CDR2 FQGTGA, per germline. V was pared by 4 bases and J by 1 base, with 8 bases between. The CDR3 extends over 14 amino acids. Sorting of CD4+ naive, central memory, regulatory and stem cell-like memory cells was performed via CD45RO/CCR7/CD25/CD127/CD95/CD27. Expressed TCRB transcripts were sequenced, since all the RNA that had been isolated was reverse transcribed. Libraries were prepared by immunoSEQ multiplex PCR; TCRdb keeps only in-frame clonotypes and omits some of them. The table records under 300,000 clones, roughly 8% of them present only once. This clone was detected a few times. No antigen is known for it.

This sequence originates from a woman younger than 30 in good health. The chain employs TRBV7-3 and TRBJ2-4; a possible D gene is TRBD1 (6 bases). The sample comprised central memory CD4+ T cells from blood. The CDR3 sequence: CASSYGGAKNIQYF. CDR3 coding DNA: TGTGCCAGCAGCTATGGGGGCGCCAAAAACATTCAGTACTTC.